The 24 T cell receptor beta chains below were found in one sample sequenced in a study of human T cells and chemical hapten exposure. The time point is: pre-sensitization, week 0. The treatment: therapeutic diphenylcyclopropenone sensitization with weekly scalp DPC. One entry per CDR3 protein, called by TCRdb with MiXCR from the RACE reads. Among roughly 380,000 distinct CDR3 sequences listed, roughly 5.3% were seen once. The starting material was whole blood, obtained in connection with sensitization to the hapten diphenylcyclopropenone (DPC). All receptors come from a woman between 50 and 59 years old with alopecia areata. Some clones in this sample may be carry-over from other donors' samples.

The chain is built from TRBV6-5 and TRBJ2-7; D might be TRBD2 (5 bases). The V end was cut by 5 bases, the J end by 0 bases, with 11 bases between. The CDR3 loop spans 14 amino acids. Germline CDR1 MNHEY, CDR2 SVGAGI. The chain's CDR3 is CASSPGVSSYEQYF. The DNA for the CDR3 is TGTGCCAGCAGTCCCGGGGTGAGCTCCTACGAGCAGTACTTC.

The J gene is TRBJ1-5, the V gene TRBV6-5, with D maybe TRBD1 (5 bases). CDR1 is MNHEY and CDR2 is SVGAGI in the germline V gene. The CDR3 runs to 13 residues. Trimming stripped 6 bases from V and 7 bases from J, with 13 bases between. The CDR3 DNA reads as TGTGCCAGCAGCCCCGGGGCAGTACAGCCCCAGCATTTT. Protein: CASSPGAVQPQHF.

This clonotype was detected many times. CDR3 nucleotides: TGTGCCAGCAGCTTTTCTGGGACTGGGGAAAAACTGTTTTTT. It yields the protein CASSFSGTGEKLFF. The V gene is TRBV7-9, the J gene TRBJ1-4; D possibly corresponds to TRBD1 (5 bases). CDR1 SEHNR and CDR2 FQNEAQ come from the germline V gene (reference sequence). Trimming cost V 3 bases and J 8 bases, with 13 bases left between them. The CDR3 extends over 14 amino acids.

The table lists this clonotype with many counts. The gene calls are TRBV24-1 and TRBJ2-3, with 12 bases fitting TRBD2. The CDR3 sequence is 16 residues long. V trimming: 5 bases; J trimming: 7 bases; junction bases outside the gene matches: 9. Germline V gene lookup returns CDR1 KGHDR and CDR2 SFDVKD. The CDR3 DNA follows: TGTGCCACCAGTGCCTCTGCGGGACTAGCGGGCTATACGCAGTATTTT. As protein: CATSASAGLAGYTQYF.

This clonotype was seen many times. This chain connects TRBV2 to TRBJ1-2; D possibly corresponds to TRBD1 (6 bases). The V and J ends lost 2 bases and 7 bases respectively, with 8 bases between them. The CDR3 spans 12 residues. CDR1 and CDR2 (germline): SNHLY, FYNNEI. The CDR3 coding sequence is TGTGCCAGCAGTGAATGGGGGCTTGGCTACACCTTC. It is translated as CASSEWGLGYTF.

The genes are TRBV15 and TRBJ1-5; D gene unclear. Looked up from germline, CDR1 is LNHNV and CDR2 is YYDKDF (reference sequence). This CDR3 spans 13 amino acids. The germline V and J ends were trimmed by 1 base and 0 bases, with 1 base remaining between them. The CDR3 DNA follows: TGTGCCACCAGCAGAGCTAGCAATCAGCCCCAGCATTTT. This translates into CATSRASNQPQHF. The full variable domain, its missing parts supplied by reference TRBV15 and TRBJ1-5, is DAMVIQNPRYQVTQFGKPVTLSCSQTLNHNVMYWYQQKSSQAPKLLFHYYDKDFNNEADTPDNFQSRRPNTSFCFLDIRSPGLGDTAMYLCATSRASNQPQHFGDGTRLSIL.

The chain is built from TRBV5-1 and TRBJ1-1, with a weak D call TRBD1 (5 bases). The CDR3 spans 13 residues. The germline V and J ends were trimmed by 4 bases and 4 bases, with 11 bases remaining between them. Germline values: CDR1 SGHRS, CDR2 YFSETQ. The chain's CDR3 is CASSRGESTEAFF. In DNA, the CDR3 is TGCGCCAGCAGCAGGGGTGAGAGCACTGAAGCTTTCTTT.

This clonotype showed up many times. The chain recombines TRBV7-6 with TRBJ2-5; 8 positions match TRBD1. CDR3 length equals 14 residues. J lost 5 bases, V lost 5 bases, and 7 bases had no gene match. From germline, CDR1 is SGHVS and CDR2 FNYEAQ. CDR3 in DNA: TGTGCCAGCAGCGTCACAGGGGGACGGGAGACCCAGTACTTC. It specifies CASSVTGGRETQYF.

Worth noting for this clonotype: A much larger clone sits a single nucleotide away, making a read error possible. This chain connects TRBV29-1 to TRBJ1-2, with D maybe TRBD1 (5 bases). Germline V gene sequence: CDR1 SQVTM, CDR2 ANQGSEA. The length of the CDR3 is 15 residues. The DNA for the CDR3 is TGCAGCGTCCCTCGTTCGGGGGATCGGGACTATGGCTTCACCTTC. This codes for CSVPRSGDRDYGFTF.

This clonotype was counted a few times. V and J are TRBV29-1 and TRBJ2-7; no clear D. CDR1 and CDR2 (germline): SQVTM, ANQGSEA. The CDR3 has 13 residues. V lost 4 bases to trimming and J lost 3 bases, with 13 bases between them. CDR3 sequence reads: CSVGLGGGYEQYF. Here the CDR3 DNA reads TGCAGCGTTGGTCTCGGCGGCGGCTACGAGCAGTACTTC.

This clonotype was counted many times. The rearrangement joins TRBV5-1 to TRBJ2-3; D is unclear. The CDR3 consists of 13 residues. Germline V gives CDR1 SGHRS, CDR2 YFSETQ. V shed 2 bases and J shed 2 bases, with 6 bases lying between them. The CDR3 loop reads CASSFDNTDTQYF. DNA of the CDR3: TGCGCCAGCAGCTTCGACAACACAGATACGCAGTATTTT.

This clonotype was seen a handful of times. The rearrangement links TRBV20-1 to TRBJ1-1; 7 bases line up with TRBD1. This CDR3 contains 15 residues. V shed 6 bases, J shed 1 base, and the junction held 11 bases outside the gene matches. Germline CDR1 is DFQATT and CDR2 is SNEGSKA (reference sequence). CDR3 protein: CSAPPSTGSNTEAFF. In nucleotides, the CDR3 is TGCAGTGCGCCCCCTTCGACAGGGTCGAACACTGAAGCTTTCTTT.

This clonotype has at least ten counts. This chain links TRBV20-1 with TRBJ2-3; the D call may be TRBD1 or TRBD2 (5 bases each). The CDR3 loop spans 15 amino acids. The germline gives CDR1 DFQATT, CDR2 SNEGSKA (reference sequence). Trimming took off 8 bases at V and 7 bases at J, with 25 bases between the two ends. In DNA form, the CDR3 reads TGCAGTTGTCCTATTCCGGGACGATCCAGAAATACGCAGTATTTT. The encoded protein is CSCPIPGRSRNTQYF.

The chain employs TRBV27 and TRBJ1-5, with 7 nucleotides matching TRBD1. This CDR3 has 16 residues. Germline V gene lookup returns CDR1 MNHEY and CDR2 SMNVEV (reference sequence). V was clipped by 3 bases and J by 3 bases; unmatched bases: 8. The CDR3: CASSLTGTAINQPQHF. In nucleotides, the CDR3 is TGTGCCAGCAGTTTGACCGGGACAGCCATCAATCAGCCCCAGCATTTT.

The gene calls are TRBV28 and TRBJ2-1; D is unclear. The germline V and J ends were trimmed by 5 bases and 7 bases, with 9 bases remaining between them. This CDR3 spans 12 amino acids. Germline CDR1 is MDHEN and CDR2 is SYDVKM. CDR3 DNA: TGTGCCAGCAGTCCCCGAAGGAATGAGCAGTTCTTC. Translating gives CASSPRRNEQFF.

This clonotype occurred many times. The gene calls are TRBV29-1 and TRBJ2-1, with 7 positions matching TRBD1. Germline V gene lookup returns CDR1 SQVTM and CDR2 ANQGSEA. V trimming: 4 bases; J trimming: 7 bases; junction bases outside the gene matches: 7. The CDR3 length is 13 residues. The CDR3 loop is CSVGTGDWNEQFF. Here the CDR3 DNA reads TGCAGCGTTGGTACAGGGGATTGGAATGAGCAGTTCTTC.

The CDR3 spells CASKDWGRHWDTIYF. The CDR3 nucleotides are TGTGCCAGCAAGGATTGGGGGCGACACTGGGACACCATATATTTT. V usage is TRBV6-1 and J usage is TRBJ1-3; perhaps TRBD1 as D (6 bases). The CDR3 is 15 residues long. Trimming stripped 7 bases from V and 8 bases from J, with 21 bases between. Germline V gene lookup returns CDR1 MNHNS and CDR2 SASEGT.

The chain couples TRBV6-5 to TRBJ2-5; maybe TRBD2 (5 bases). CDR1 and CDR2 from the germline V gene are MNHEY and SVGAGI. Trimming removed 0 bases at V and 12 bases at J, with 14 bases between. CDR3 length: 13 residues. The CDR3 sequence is CASSYSRESGEYF. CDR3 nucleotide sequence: TGTGCCAGCAGTTACTCGCGAGAGTCCGGGGAGTACTTC.

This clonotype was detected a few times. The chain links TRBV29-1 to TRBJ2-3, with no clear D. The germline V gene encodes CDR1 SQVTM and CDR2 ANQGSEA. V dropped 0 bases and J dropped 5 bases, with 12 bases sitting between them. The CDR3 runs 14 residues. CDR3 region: CSVEDRKGKDTQYF. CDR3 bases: TGCAGCGTTGAAGATCGAAAGGGTAAAGATACGCAGTATTTT.

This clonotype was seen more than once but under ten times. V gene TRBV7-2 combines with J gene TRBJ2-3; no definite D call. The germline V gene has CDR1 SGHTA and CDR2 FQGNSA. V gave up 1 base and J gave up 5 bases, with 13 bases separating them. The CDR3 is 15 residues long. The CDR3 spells CASSLGGSVRDTQYF. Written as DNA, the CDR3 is TGTGCCAGCAGCTTAGGGGGAAGCGTAAGAGATACGCAGTATTTT.

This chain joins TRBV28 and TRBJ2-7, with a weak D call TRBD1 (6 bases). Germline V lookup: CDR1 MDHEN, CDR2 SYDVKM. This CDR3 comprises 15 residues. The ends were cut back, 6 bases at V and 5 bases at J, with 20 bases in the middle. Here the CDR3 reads CASSSPPGQSHEQYF. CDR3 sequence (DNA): TGTGCCAGCAGCTCTCCCCCGGGACAATCTCACGAGCAGTACTTC.

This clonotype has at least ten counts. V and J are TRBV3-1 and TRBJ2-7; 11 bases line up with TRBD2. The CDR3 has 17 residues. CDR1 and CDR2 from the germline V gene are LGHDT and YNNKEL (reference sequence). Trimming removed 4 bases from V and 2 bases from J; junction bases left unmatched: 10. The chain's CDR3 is CASSPGLAARGAYEQYF. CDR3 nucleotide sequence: TGTGCCAGCAGCCCGGGACTAGCGGCACGGGGAGCCTACGAGCAGTACTTC.

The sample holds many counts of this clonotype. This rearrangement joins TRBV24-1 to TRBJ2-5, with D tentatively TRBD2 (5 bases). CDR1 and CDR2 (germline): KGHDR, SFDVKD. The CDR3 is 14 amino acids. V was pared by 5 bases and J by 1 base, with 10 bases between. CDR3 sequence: CATSGGGPQETQYF. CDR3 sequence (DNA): TGTGCCACCAGTGGAGGCGGGCCCCAAGAGACCCAGTACTTC.

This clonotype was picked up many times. CDR3 loop: CASDPAGGTEAFF. In DNA, the CDR3 is TGTGCCAGCGATCCCGCAGGAGGGACTGAAGCTTTCTTT. This chain connects TRBV12-3 or TRBV12-4 to TRBJ1-1; D remains ambiguous. This CDR3 has 13 amino acids. V gave up 8 bases and J gave up 5 bases, with 15 bases separating them.